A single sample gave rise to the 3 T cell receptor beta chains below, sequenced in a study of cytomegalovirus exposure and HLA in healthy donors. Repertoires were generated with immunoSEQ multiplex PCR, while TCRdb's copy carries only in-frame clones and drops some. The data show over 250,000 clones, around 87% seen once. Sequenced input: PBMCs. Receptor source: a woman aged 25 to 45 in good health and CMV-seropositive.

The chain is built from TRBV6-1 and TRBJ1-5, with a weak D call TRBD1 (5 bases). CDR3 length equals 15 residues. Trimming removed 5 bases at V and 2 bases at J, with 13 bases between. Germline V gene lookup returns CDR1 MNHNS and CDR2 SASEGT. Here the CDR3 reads CASSQSSGRNQPQHF. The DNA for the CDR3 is TGTGCCAGCAGTCAGTCGTCGGGACGCAATCAGCCCCAGCATTTT.

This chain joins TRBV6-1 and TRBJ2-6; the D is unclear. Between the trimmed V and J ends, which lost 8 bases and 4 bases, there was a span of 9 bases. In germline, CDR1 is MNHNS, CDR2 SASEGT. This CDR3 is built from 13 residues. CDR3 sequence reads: CASELTGANVLTF. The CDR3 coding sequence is TGTGCCAGCGAACTGACAGGGGCCAACGTCCTGACTTTC.

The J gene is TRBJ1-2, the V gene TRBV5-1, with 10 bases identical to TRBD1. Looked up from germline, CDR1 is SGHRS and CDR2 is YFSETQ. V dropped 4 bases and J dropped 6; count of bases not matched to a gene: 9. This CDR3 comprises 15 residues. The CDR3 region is CASSLSGQGVNGYTF. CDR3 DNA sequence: TGCGCCAGCAGCCTTAGCGGACAGGGGGTGAATGGCTACACCTTC.